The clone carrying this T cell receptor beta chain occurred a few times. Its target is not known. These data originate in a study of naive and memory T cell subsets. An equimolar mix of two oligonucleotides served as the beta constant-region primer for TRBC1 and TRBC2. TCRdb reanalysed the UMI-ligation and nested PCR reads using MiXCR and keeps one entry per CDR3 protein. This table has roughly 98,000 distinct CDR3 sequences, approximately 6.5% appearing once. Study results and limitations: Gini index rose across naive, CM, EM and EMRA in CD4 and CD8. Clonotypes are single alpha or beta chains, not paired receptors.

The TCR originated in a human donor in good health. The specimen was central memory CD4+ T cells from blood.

The DNA for the CDR3 is TGTGCCAGCAGCGTGACAAGGGGATCCGAGCAGTACTTC. Protein product: CASSVTRGSEQYF. The chain combines TRBV5-6 with TRBJ2-7; weak D call: TRBD1 (5 bases). This CDR3 spans 13 amino acids. The V gene lost 4 bases and the J gene lost 6 bases, with 14 bases spanning the gap. Germline V CDR1 and CDR2: SGHDT, YYEEEE.